The following is a T cell receptor beta chain sequence with its context. Its antigen is not identified. The germline V and J ends were trimmed by 3 bases and 10 bases, with 22 bases remaining between them. Per the germline V gene, CDR1 is SGHAT and CDR2 is FQDESV (reference sequence). There are 15 residues in the CDR3. The sample is drawn from a study of shared clonotypes between healthy human individuals. General study results and limits: Generally, naive subsets came out with larger estimated richness than memory subsets.

From CD4+ cells came CD45RA+ naive and CD45RA-negative memory subsets. Assay runs were performed at deep level. This table comes from immunoSEQ multiplex PCR, and its TCRdb copy is limited to in-frame clones, with some not included. Of about 1,500,000 clones in the sample, roughly 96% are singletons; the top ten hold roughly 1.1%. Source material: naive CD4+ T cells sorted from blood. The subset here: CD45RA+ positively selected. V usage is TRBV11-1 and J usage is TRBJ2-7; no definite D call. The sequence was obtained from a man aged 25 to 40 in good health. CDR3 sequence reads: CASSFEADSSSPQYF. DNA of the CDR3: TGTGCCAGCAGCTTCGAGGCTGACTCCTCATCCCCCCAGTACTTC.